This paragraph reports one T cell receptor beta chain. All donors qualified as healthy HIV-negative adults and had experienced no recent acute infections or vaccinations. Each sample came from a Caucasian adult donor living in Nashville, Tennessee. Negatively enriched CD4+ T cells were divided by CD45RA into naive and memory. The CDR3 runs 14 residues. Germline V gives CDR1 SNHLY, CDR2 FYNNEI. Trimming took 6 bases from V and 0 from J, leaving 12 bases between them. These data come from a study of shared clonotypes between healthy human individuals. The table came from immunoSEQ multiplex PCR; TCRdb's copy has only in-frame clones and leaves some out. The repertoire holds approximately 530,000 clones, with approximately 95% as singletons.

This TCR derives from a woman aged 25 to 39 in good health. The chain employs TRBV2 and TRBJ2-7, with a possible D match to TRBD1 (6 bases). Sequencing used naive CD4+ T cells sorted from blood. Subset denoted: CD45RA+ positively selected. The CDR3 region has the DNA TGTGCCAGCAGAGAGACAGGACACTCCTACGAGCAGTACTTC. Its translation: CASRETGHSYEQYF.